These T cell receptor beta chains were read from a single sample in a study of blood T cell repertoires in COVID-19. Profiled with immunoSEQ multiplex PCR; TCRdb holds only in-frame clones, not every one. The sample includes about 74,000 clones, under 95% of them seen just once. Sequences were obtained from peripheral blood. These receptor sequences come from a man aged 50-60 years with acute or convalescent COVID-19. Both conserved end residues are part of each CDR3. A D gene is named only where the DNA matches it firmly. The size of a clone is reported for some rows only, either as once, few or many, or as a class for expanded clones.

V	J	D	size	CDR3	DNA
TRBV11-2	TRBJ2-1	-	-	CASSLLVRYNEQFF	TGTGCCAGCAGCTTGTTAGTACGGTACAATGAGCAGTTCTTC
TRBV7-9	TRBJ2-1	TRBD2	-	CASSRAGVTYNEQFF	TGTGCCAGCAGCCGGGCGGGGGTTACCTACAATGAGCAGTTCTTC
TRBV5-1	TRBJ2-3	TRBD1	-	CASSFQGAYGADTQYF	TGCGCCAGCAGCTTCCAGGGGGCGTATGGCGCAGATACGCAGTATTTT
TRBV19	TRBJ1-2	TRBD1	-	CASSMNGQGGSNYGYTF	TGTGCCAGTAGTATGAACGGACAGGGAGGTTCAAACTATGGCTACACCTTC
TRBV19	TRBJ2-7	-	-	CASSTSGYEQYF	TGTGCCAGTAGTACCTCAGGCTACGAGCAGTACTTC
TRBV5-1	TRBJ2-3	TRBD2	-	CASSLEGEGGADTQYF	TGCGCCAGCAGCTTGGAAGGGGAGGGTGGCGCAGATACGCAGTATTTT
TRBV7-2	TRBJ2-2	-	once	CASSLTPSGAGNGELFF	TGTGCCAGCAGCTTAACCCCTTCGGGAGCAGGGAACGGGGAGCTGTTTTTT
TRBV10-2	TRBJ1-1	-	-	CASSESPTGDTEAFF	TGCGCCAGCAGTGAGTCGCCTACAGGAGACACTGAAGCTTTCTTT
TRBV28	TRBJ1-2	-	-	CASSLTGKNYGYTF	TGTGCCAGCAGTTTGACAGGAAAGAACTATGGCTACACCTTC
TRBV10-2	TRBJ2-2	-	-	CASSDWGELDTGELFF	TGCGCCAGCAGTGATTGGGGGGAGCTTGACACCGGGGAGCTGTTTTTT
TRBV7-2	TRBJ2-5	-	once	CASSLDTSLGETQYF	TGTGCCAGCAGCTTAGACACTAGCTTGGGGGAGACCCAGTACTTC
TRBV19	TRBJ2-3	-	-	CASSIEIGGGSTDTQYF	TGTGCCAGTAGTATAGAAATTGGAGGAGGTAGCACAGATACGCAGTATTTT
TRBV9	TRBJ2-7	TRBD2	-	CASSTGTSTSYEQYF	TGTGCCAGCAGCACCGGGACTAGTACCTCCTACGAGCAGTACTTC
TRBV18	TRBJ1-2	-	-	CASSPEGYGYTF	TGTGCCAGCTCACCGGAGGGCTATGGCTACACCTTC
TRBV4-1	TRBJ1-1	-	-	CASSQKESNTEAFF	TGCGCCAGCAGCCAGAAGGAGTCGAACACTGAAGCTTTCTTT
TRBV28	TRBJ1-4	-	-	CASSFATLNEKLFF	TGTGCCAGCAGTTTCGCGACACTTAATGAAAAACTGTTTTTT
TRBV5-5	TRBJ2-1	-	-	CASSRSTSNEQFF	TGTGCCAGCAGCCGAAGTACATCTAATGAGCAGTTCTTC
TRBV19	TRBJ1-2	TRBD1	-	CASTGQGAGSYGYTF	TGTGCCAGTACCGGACAGGGGGCGGGTTCCTATGGCTACACCTTC
TRBV23-1	TRBJ2-7	-	-	CASSQQTGTYEQYF	TGCGCCAGCAGTCAACAGACAGGTACCTACGAGCAGTACTTC
TRBV7-9	TRBJ1-5	-	-	CASSLTGGENQPQHF	TGTGCCAGCAGCTTAACGGGAGGGGAGAATCAGCCCCAGCATTTT
TRBV28	TRBJ1-5	-	-	CASTILGQTNQPQHF	TGTGCCAGCACTATCCTAGGACAGACCAATCAGCCCCAGCATTTT
TRBV7-3	TRBJ2-2	-	-	CASSWSGDGELFF	TGTGCCAGCAGTTGGAGCGGTGACGGGGAGCTGTTTTTT
TRBV19	TRBJ1-5	TRBD1	-	CASSRRDSSNQPQHF	TGTGCCAGTAGTCGCCGGGACAGTAGCAATCAGCCCCAGCATTTT
TRBV10-3	TRBJ2-2	TRBD1	few	CAIMRGPTGELFF	TGTGCCATCATGAGGGGGCCAACCGGGGAGCTGTTTTTT
TRBV5-6	TRBJ2-3	TRBD1	-	CASSLKTGAYTDTQYF	TGTGCCAGCAGCTTGAAGACAGGGGCATACACAGATACGCAGTATTTT
TRBV13	TRBJ2-6	TRBD2	-	CASSLSWGGSGANVLTF	TGTGCCAGCAGCTTAAGTTGGGGGGGCTCTGGGGCCAACGTCCTGACTTTC
TRBV11-2	TRBJ2-1	TRBD2	-	CASSSGLAYNEQFF	TGTGCCAGCAGCTCCGGACTAGCGTACAATGAGCAGTTCTTC
TRBV7-9	TRBJ2-5	-	-	CASSFGGIGETQYF	TGTGCCAGCAGCTTTGGAGGGATTGGGGAGACCCAGTACTTC
TRBV19	TRBJ2-1	-	-	CASSIEAGFPYNEQFF	TGTGCCAGTAGTATAGAGGCGGGATTCCCCTACAATGAGCAGTTCTTC
TRBV7-8	TRBJ1-1	TRBD1	-	CASSQTDRANTEAFF	TGTGCCAGCAGTCAAACTGACAGGGCCAACACTGAAGCTTTCTTT
TRBV28	TRBJ1-4	TRBD1	-	CASSKYGTEFF	TGTGCCAGCAGTAAATACGGGACAGAGTTTTTT
TRBV6-2/TRBV6-3	TRBJ1-2	-	-	CASSYGLTKRSTF	TGTGCCAGCAGTTACGGCTTAACGAAGCGGAGCACCTTC
TRBV6-5	TRBJ2-7	TRBD2	-	CASSSGTRSSEQYF	TGTGCCAGCAGTTCCGGGACTAGGTCGAGTGAGCAGTACTTC
TRBV7-6	TRBJ2-2	TRBD1	few	CASSLGQGASGELFF	TGTGCCAGCAGCCTGGGACAGGGGGCGTCCGGGGAGCTGTTTTTT
TRBV18	TRBJ2-1	TRBD2	-	CASSPRSRTSVFNEQFF	TGTGCCAGCTCACCAAGGTCCAGGACTAGCGTATTCAATGAGCAGTTCTTC
TRBV7-8	TRBJ2-6	TRBD2	-	CASSLVAGGFGANVLTF	TGTGCCAGCAGCTTAGTAGCGGGAGGATTTGGGGCCAACGTCCTGACTTTC
TRBV29-1	TRBJ2-5	TRBD2	once	CSVELASGDQETQYF	TGCAGCGTTGAATTAGCTAGCGGGGACCAAGAGACCCAGTACTTC
TRBV11-2	TRBJ2-2	-	-	CASSLGFRGLINTGELFF	TGTGCCAGCAGCTTAGGGTTTCGGGGACTCATAAACACCGGGGAGCTGTTTTTT
TRBV9	TRBJ1-3	-	few	CASSLSGSPGNTIYF	TGTGCCAGCAGCTTATCCGGTAGTCCCGGAAACACCATATATTTT
TRBV6-2/TRBV6-3	TRBJ2-1	TRBD2	few	CASSHTGTVTPLTSGRSRNEQFF	TGTGCCAGCAGCCACACCGGGACCGTGACTCCTTTGACTAGCGGGAGGAGTAGGAATGAGCAGTTCTTC
TRBV14	TRBJ1-2	TRBD1	-	CASSPDRSYGYTF	TGTGCCAGCAGCCCGGACAGGTCATATGGCTACACCTTC
TRBV11-2	TRBJ1-1	-	few	CASSLAGQGEAFF	TGTGCCAGCAGCTTAGCAGGGCAGGGAGAAGCTTTCTTT
TRBV27	TRBJ1-1	TRBD1	-	CASRTMTGDMNTEAFF	TGTGCCAGCAGAACTATGACAGGGGACATGAACACTGAAGCTTTCTTT
TRBV18	TRBJ1-2	-	-	CASSPWDTAYYGYTF	TGTGCCAGCTCACCGTGGGACACTGCTTACTATGGCTACACCTTC
TRBV9	TRBJ1-1	-	-	CASSSGWGAMNTEAFF	TGTGCCAGCAGCTCCGGGTGGGGAGCGATGAACACTGAAGCTTTCTTT
TRBV3-1/TRBV3-2	TRBJ2-3	TRBD1	-	CASSQTQGRDTQYF	TGTGCCAGCAGCCAAACACAGGGGCGGGATACGCAGTATTTT
TRBV9	TRBJ1-1	-	-	CASSVSWNTEAFF	TGTGCCAGCAGCGTCTCTTGGAACACTGAAGCTTTCTTT
TRBV6-1	TRBJ1-2	TRBD1	-	CASRSRGLDGYTF	TGTGCCAGCAGATCCAGGGGGCTAGATGGCTACACCTTC
TRBV6-5	TRBJ1-1	-	-	CASSYSRGGSAFF	TGTGCCAGCAGTTACTCGAGGGGGGGTTCGGCTTTCTTT
TRBV19	TRBJ2-3	-	-	CASSSGSTDTQYF	TGTGCCAGTAGTTCAGGGAGCACAGATACGCAGTATTTT
TRBV27	TRBJ2-3	-	-	CASRTGSSTDTQYF	TGTGCCAGCAGAACCGGGTCTAGCACAGATACGCAGTATTTT
TRBV5-4	TRBJ2-2	-	-	CASSLRGGVTGELFF	TGTGCCAGCAGCTTGCGAGGGGGGGTCACCGGGGAGCTGTTTTTT
TRBV19	TRBJ1-1	-	-	CASSMVQGLTEAFF	TGTGCCAGTAGTATGGTTCAGGGGCTCACTGAAGCTTTCTTT
TRBV4-1	TRBJ1-2	-	-	CASSPTWAGTNYGYTF	TGCGCCAGCAGCCCAACATGGGCAGGCACCAACTATGGCTACACCTTC
TRBV7-8	TRBJ1-6	-	-	CASSLAPGSYNSPLHF	TGTGCCAGCAGCTTAGCTCCGGGGTCCTATAATTCACCCCTCCACTTT
TRBV6-5	TRBJ1-2	-	once	CASSNGGAGYTF	TGTGCCAGCAGTAACGGCGGGGCTGGCTACACCTTC
TRBV5-1	TRBJ1-2	-	few	CASSLGLTGNGYTF	TGCGCCAGCAGCCTAGGATTAACAGGGAATGGCTACACCTTC
TRBV28	TRBJ2-3	TRBD1	-	CASSSTGATQYF	TGTGCCAGCAGTTCAACAGGGGCTACGCAGTATTTT
TRBV27	TRBJ2-7	-	-	CASSYSGWYEQYF	TGTGCCAGCAGTTACTCGGGGTGGTACGAGCAGTACTTC
TRBV5-4	TRBJ2-2	-	-	CASSLAGITGELFF	TGTGCCAGCAGCTTGGCAGGGATTACCGGGGAGCTGTTTTTT